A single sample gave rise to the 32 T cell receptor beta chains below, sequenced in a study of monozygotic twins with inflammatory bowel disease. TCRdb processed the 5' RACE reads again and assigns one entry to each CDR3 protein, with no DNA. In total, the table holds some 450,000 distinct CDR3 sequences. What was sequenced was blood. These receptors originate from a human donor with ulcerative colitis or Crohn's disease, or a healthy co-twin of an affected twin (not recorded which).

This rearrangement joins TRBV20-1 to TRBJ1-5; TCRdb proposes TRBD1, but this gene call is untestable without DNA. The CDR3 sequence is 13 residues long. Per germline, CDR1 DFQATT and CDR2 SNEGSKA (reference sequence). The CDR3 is CSARRGSNQPQHF.

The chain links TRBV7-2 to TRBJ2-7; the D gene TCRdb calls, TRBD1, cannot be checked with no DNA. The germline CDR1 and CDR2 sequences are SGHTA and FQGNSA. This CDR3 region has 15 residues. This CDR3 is CASSSSGTYSYEQYF.

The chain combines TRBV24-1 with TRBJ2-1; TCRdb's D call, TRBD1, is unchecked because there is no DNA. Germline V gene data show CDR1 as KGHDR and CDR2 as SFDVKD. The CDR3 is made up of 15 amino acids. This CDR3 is CATSDAGQGYNEQFF.

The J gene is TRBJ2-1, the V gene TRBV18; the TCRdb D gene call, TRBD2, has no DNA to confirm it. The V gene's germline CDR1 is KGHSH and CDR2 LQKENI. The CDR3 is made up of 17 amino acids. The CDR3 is CASSPPLAGTSNGEQFF.

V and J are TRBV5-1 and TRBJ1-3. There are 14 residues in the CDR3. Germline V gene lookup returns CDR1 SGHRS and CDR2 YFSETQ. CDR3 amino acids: CASSVTEYGNTIYF. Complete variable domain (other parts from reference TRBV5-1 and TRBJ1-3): KAGVTQTPRYLIKTRGQQVTLSCSPISGHRSVSWYQQTPGQGLQFLFEYFSETQRNKGNFPGRFSGRQFSNSRSEMNVSTLELGDSALYLCASSVTEYGNTIYFGEGSWLTVV.

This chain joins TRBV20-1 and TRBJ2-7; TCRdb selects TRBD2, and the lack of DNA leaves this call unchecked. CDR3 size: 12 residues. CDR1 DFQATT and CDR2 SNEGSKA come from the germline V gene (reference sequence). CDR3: CSVLAGNYEQYF.

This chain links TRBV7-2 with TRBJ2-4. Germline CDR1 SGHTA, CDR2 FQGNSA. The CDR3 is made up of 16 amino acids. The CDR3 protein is CASSSVGGLAKNIQYF.

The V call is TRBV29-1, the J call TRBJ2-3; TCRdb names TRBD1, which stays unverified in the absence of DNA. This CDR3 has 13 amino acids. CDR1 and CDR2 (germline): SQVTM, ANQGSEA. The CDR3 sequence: CSVRGAIADTQYF.

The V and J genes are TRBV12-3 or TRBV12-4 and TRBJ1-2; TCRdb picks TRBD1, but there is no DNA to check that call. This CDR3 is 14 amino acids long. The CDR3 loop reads CASSLRGGRDGYTF.

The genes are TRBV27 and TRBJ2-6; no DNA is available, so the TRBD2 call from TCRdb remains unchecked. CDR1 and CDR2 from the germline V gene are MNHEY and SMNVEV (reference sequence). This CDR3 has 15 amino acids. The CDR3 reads CASRGEVAGANVLTF. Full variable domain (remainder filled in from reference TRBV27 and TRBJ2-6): EAQVTQNPRYLITVTGKKLTVTCSQNMNHEYMSWYRQDPGLGLRQIYYSMNVEVTDKGDVPEGYKVSRKEKRNFPLILESPSPNQTSLYFCASRGEVAGANVLTFGAGSRLTVL.

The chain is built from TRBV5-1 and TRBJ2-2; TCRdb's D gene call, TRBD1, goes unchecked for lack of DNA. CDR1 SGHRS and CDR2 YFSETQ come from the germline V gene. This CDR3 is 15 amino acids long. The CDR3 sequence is CASSFDRGNTGELFF.

The CDR3 sequence is CASSLRVDTQYF. The chain is built from TRBV7-8 and TRBJ2-3. Germline lookup yields CDR1 SGHVS and CDR2 FQNEAQ. The CDR3 spans 12 residues.

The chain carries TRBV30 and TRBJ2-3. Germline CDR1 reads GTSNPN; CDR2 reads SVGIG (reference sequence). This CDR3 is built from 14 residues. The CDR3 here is CAWADTPSGDTQYF. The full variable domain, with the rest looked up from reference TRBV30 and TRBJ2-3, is SQTIHQWPATLVQPVGSPLSLECTVEGTSNPNLYWYRQAAGRGLQLLFYSVGIGQISSEVPQNLSASRPQDRQFILSSKKLLLSDSGFYLCAWADTPSGDTQYFGPGTRLTVL.

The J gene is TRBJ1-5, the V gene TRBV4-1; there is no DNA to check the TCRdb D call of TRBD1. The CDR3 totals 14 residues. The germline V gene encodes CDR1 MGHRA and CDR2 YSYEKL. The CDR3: CASSQGDGNQPQHF.

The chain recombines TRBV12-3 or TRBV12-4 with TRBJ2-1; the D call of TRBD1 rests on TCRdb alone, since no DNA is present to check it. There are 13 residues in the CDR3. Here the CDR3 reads CASSLGGVNEQFF.

CDR3 amino acids: CASSFVGVADTQYF. The chain is built from TRBV7-9 and TRBJ2-3; the TRBD2 assignment by TCRdb is unverifiable without DNA. CDR3 length: 14 residues. Germline CDR1 SEHNR, CDR2 FQNEAQ (reference sequence).

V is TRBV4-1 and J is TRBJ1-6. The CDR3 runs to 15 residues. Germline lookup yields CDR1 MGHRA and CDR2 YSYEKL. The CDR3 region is CASSQGEGYNSPLHF.

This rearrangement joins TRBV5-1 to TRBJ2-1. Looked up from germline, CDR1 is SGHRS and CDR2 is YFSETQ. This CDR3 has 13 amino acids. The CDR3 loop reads CASSYKTSTEQFF.

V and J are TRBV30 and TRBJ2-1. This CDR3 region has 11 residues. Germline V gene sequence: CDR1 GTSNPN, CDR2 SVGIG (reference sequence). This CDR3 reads CAWSGGNEQFF.

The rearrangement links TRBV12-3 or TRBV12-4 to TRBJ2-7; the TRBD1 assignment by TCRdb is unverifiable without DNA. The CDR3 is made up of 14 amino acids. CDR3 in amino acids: CASSPGGGAGEQYF.

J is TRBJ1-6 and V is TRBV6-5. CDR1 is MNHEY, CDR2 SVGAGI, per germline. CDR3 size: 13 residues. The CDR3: CASSYVGGSPLHF.

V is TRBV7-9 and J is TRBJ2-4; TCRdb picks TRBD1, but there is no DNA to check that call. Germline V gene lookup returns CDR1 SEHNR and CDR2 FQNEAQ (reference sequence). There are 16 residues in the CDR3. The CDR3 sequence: CASSNRDNGAKNIQYF.

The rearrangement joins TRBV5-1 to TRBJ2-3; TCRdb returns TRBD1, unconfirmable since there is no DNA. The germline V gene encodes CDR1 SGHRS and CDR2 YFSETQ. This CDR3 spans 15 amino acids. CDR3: CASSFIRGRTDTQYF.

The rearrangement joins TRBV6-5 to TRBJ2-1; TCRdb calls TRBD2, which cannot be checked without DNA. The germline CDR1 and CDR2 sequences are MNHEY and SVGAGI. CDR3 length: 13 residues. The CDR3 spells CASSRILAREQFF.

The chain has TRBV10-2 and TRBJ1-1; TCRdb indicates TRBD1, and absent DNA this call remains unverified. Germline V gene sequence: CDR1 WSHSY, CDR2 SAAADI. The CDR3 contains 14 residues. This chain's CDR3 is CASSPPSQTTEAFF.

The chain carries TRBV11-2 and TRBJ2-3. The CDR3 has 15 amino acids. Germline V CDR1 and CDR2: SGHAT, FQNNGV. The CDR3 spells CASSLQVGRTDTQYF. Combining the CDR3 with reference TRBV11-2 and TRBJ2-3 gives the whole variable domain EAGVAQSPRYKIIEKRQSVAFWCNPISGHATLYWYQQILGQGPKLLIQFQNNGVVDDSQLPKDRFSAERLKGVDSTLKIQPAKLEDSAVYLCASSLQVGRTDTQYFGPGTRLTVL.

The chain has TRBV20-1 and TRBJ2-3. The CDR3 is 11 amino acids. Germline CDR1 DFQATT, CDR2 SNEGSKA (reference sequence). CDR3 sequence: CSARSSDTQYF.

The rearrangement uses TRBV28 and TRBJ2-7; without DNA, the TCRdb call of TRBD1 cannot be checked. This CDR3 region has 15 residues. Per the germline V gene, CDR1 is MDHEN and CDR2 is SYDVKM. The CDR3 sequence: CASRAPGQPSYEQYF.

CDR3 amino acids: CASSLGDAPLGDEQFF. The rearrangement links TRBV11-2 to TRBJ2-1; TCRdb designates TRBD1, a call that cannot be tested without DNA. CDR3 length equals 16 residues. Germline loops: CDR1 SGHAT, CDR2 FQNNGV.

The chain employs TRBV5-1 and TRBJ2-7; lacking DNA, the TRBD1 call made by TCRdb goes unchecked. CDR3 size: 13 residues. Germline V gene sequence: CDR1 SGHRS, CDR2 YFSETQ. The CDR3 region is CASGISGSYEQYF.

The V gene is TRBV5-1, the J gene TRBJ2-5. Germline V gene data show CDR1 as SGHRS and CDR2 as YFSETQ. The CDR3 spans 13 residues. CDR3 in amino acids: CASSRQVQETQYF.

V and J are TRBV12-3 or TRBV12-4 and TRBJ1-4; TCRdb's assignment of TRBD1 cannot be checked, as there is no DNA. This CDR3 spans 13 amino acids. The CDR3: CASSPRGLGKLFF.